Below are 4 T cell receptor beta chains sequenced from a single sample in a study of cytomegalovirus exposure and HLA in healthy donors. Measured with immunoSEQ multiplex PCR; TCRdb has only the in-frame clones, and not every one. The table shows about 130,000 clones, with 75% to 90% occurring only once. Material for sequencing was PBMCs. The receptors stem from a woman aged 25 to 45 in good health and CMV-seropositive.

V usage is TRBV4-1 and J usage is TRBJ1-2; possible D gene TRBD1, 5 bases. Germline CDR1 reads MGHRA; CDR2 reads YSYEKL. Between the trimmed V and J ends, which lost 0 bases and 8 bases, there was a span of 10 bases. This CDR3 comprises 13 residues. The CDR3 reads CASSQDRRGGYTF. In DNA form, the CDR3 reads TGCGCCAGCAGCCAAGATCGGAGGGGAGGCTACACCTTC.

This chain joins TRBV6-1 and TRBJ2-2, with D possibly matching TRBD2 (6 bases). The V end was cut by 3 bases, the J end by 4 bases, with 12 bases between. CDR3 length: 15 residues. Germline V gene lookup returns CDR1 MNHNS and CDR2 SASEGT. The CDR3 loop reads CASSEIGGFTGELFF. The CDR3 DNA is TGTGCCAGCAGTGAGATAGGAGGGTTCACCGGGGAGCTGTTTTTT.

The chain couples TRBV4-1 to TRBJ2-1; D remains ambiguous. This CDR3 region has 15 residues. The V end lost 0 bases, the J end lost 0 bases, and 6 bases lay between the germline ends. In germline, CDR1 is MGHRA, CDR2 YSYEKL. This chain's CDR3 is CASSQEWSSYNEQFF. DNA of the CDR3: TGCGCCAGCAGCCAAGAGTGGAGCTCCTACAATGAGCAGTTCTTC.

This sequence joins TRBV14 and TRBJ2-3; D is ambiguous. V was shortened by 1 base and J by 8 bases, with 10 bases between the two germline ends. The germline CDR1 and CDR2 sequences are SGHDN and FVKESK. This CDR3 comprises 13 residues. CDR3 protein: CASSQGVSGTQYF. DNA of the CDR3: TGTGCCAGCAGCCAAGGTGTATCGGGTACGCAGTATTTT.